A selection of T cell receptor beta chains follows, all from one sample in a study of blood T cell repertoires in COVID-19. Some clones are missing from TCRdb's copy, which holds only in-frame ones; the method was immunoSEQ multiplex PCR. This table holds approximately 150,000 clones, over 80% found once. What was sequenced was peripheral blood. The receptor set was obtained from a woman in her 70s with acute or convalescent COVID-19. Each CDR3 is given with its conserved first and last residue. Each record gives: clone size, D gene, V gene, J gene, CDR3 DNA, CDR3 protein. The D gene is left open where the match is weak. The size of a clone is reported for some rows only, either as once, few or many, or as a class for expanded clones.

>NA|TRBD2|TRBV10-3|TRBJ2-2
TGTGCCATCTCTAGCGGGGAGAACACCGGGGAGCTGTTTTTT
CAISSGENTGELFF
>NA|NA|TRBV28|TRBJ1-1
TGTGCCAGCATTAAGAGGGAGGTTGGGACTGAAGCTTTCTTT
CASIKREVGTEAFF
>NA|TRBD2|TRBV5-8|TRBJ2-2
TGTGCCAGCAGCTTGTCGGGAGGTTTTACCGGGGAGCTGTTTTTT
CASSLSGGFTGELFF
>few|NA|TRBV2|TRBJ2-7
TGTGCCAGCAGGACGGCTCAGGACGAGCAGTACTTC
CASRTAQDEQYF
>once|TRBD1|TRBV6-6|TRBJ1-5
TGTGCCAGCAGTTTCACAGGGGGCGCGAGCAATCAGCCCCAGCATTTT
CASSFTGGASNQPQHF
>NA|NA|TRBV3-1/TRBV3-2|TRBJ2-1
TGTGCCAGCAGCCAAGGGGGGGGGCGCTATGAGCAGTTCTTC
CASSQGGGRYEQFF
>once|TRBD1|TRBV5-6|TRBJ2-7
TGTGCCAGCAGCGCCCTCGACAGGGGAGGCTCCTACGAGCAGTACTTC
CASSALDRGGSYEQYF
>NA|NA|TRBV5-6|TRBJ1-4
TGTGCCAGCAGCTTGAGGGCGGGGCAGGCCTATAATAATGAAAAACTGTTTTTT
CASSLRAGQAYNNEKLFF
>NA|TRBD1|TRBV6-5|TRBJ1-2
TGTGCCACGCAGGGGGTAACGAGGAATATTGGCTACACCTTC
CATQGVTRNIGYTF
>once|TRBD2|TRBV28|TRBJ2-3
TGTGCCAGCAGCCCCTGGCGGGGGGGCAGGGATACGCAGTATTTT
CASSPWRGGRDTQYF
>few|NA|TRBV25-1|TRBJ2-7
TGTGCCAGCGAAGACAACACGAACTCCTACGAGCAGTACTTC
CASEDNTNSYEQYF
>NA|NA|TRBV28|TRBJ1-6
TGTGCCAGCAGTTTACGTTCCTTGACAGGTCCCGGGGCTAATTCACCCCTCCACTTT
CASSLRSLTGPGANSPLHF
>NA|NA|TRBV27|TRBJ2-7
TGTGCCAGCAGTTTATTTGCAGGGTGGGAGCAGTACTTC
CASSLFAGWEQYF
>NA|NA|TRBV7-7|TRBJ2-5
TGTGCTAGCAGCCGAGTAGGGGGGGTGGCAGAGACCCAGTACTTC
CASSRVGGVAETQYF
>NA|NA|TRBV6-5|TRBJ1-2
TGTGCCAGCAATAGCAAGGATGGCTACACCTTC
CASNSKDGYTF
>NA|NA|TRBV7-2|TRBJ2-3
TGTGCCAGCAGCAGAGAGGGGAGGGGGGGCACAGATACGCAGTATTTT
CASSREGRGGTDTQYF
>NA|NA|TRBV4-1|TRBJ2-3
TGCGCCAGCAGCCAAGTGGGAGGCCTATGGACAGATACGCAGTATTTT
CASSQVGGLWTDTQYF
>once|NA|TRBV30|TRBJ1-2
TGTGCCTGGAGTCCGACAGGATATGGCTACACCTTC
CAWSPTGYGYTF
>NA|TRBD2|TRBV28|TRBJ2-2
TGTGCCAGCAGCCCGTTAGGACCTCACGGGAGGACCGGGGAGCTGTTTTTT
CASSPLGPHGRTGELFF
>NA|NA|TRBV3-1/TRBV3-2|TRBJ2-3
TGTGCCAGCAGCCAAGATCGTAGGCTAGGGGGCACAGATACGCAGTATTTT
CASSQDRRLGGTDTQYF
>once|NA|TRBV6-2/TRBV6-3|TRBJ1-5
TGTGCCAGCAGCCAAGGGGGATATCAGCCCCAGCATTTT
CASSQGGYQPQHF
>NA|TRBD1|TRBV5-1|TRBJ2-1
TGCGCCAGTGGTCGGCCCCAGGGGGCGGCGTTGAATGAGCAGTTCTTC
CASGRPQGAALNEQFF
>NA|TRBD1|TRBV19|TRBJ1-1
TGTGCCAGTAGTTTGCAGACAGGGGCGGGGAACACTGAAGCTTTCTTT
CASSLQTGAGNTEAFF
>NA|TRBD2|TRBV10-2|TRBJ2-7
TGCGCCAGCAGGGCTAGCGGCAGCATGGACTTC
CASRASGSMDF
>NA|TRBD1|TRBV2|TRBJ1-3
TGTGCCAGCAGACAGGGGAGCTCTGGAAACACCATATATTTT
CASRQGSSGNTIYF
>NA|NA|TRBV5-1|TRBJ1-4
TGCGCCAGCAGCTTGTTAGGCCGCTTGAGGGAAAAACTGTTTTTT
CASSLLGRLREKLFF
>NA|NA|TRBV5-5|TRBJ2-3
TGTGCCAGCAGCTCCGGACAACACACAGATACGCAGTATTTT
CASSSGQHTDTQYF
>NA|NA|TRBV5-5|TRBJ1-3
TGTGCCAGCAGCTTGTCGACAGGTGCGACTGGAAACACCATATATTTT
CASSLSTGATGNTIYF
>NA|TRBD2|TRBV10-3|TRBJ2-3
TGTGCCATCAGTGCGATGGCTAGCGGCGATACGCAGTATTTT
CAISAMASGDTQYF
>few|NA|TRBV4-1|TRBJ2-1
TGCGCCAGCAGCCAACGGGGAGGGGGGCCCATGAGCTCCTACAATGAGCAGTTCTTC
CASSQRGGGPMSSYNEQFF
>once|NA|TRBV14|TRBJ1-2
TGTGCCAGCCAGTCGAGCGTGGGCTATGGCTACACCTTC
CASQSSVGYGYTF
>once|TRBD2|TRBV5-5|TRBJ2-1
TGTGCCAGCAGCAAAGGACTAGCGGAGTCGTACAATGAGCAGTTCTTC
CASSKGLAESYNEQFF
>NA|TRBD1|TRBV4-1|TRBJ2-1
TGCGCCAGTAAATATACAGGGGACCCCTACAATGAGCAGTTCTTC
CASKYTGDPYNEQFF
>few|TRBD2|TRBV6-2/TRBV6-3|TRBJ2-5
TGTGCCAGCAGTTACCTAGCGGGAGTGGGAGAGACCCAGTACTTC
CASSYLAGVGETQYF
>NA|NA|TRBV3-1/TRBV3-2|TRBJ1-1
TGTGCCAGCAGCCTGACTCGCAGGAACACTGAAGCTTTCTTT
CASSLTRRNTEAFF
>NA|NA|TRBV24-1|TRBJ1-1
TGTGCCACCAGTGATTTGAGTTCTAACAGTCAGGGGACTGAAGCTTTCTTT
CATSDLSSNSQGTEAFF
>NA|NA|TRBV27|TRBJ1-3
TGTGCCAGCAGTTTATCCGCCAGGGGATTCACTGGAAACACCATATATTTT
CASSLSARGFTGNTIYF
>NA|TRBD1|TRBV27|TRBJ1-1
TGTGCCAGCAGGGACAGGCGGAACACTGAAGCTTTCTTT
CASRDRRNTEAFF
>NA|TRBD1|TRBV10-3|TRBJ2-1
TGTGCCATCAGCGTTAGTCCGGGACAGGACTACAATGAGCAGTTCTTC
CAISVSPGQDYNEQFF
>NA|NA|TRBV27|TRBJ1-5
TGTGCCAGCAGTTTATCGGGCAGTCAGCCCCAGCATTTT
CASSLSGSQPQHF
>NA|NA|TRBV27|TRBJ2-3
TGTGCCAGCAGTGCCTCCTCCTCAGCGCGCACAGATACGCAGTATTTT
CASSASSSARTDTQYF
>NA|TRBD1|TRBV28|TRBJ1-5
TGTGCCAGCAGTGTACAGGGGGAGAATCAGCCCCAGCATTTT
CASSVQGENQPQHF
>NA|NA|TRBV6-5|TRBJ2-2
TGTGCCAGCAGTTACTCGTGGGGAGGCGGGGAGCTGTTTTTT
CASSYSWGGGELFF
>few|NA|TRBV5-4|TRBJ1-2
TGTGCCAGCAGCTTAGGCAGGCTGAGAGGGAATGGCTACACCTTC
CASSLGRLRGNGYTF
>once|TRBD2|TRBV3-1/TRBV3-2|TRBJ2-5
TGTGCCAGCAGCCAACAACGGAGCGGGGGACAAGAGACCCAGTACTTC
CASSQQRSGGQETQYF
>NA|TRBD1|TRBV4-3|TRBJ2-5
TGCGCCAGCAGCCAAGAGACAGGGTCACAAGAGACCCAGTACTTC
CASSQETGSQETQYF
>NA|NA|TRBV15|TRBJ1-5
TGTGCCACCAGCAGAGTAGTTGCAGGCCAGCCCCAGCATTTT
CATSRVVAGQPQHF
>few|TRBD2|TRBV28|TRBJ2-5
TGTGCCAGCAGTCGATGGGGGAGGGAAGAGACCCAGTACTTC
CASSRWGREETQYF
>once|NA|TRBV9|TRBJ1-1
TGTGCCAGCAGTACTGAGATGAACACTGAAGCTTTCTTT
CASSTEMNTEAFF
>NA|NA|TRBV28|TRBJ2-7
TGTGCCAGCAGCCCCCAGGCCAAGCCTGACGAGCAGTACTTC
CASSPQAKPDEQYF
>NA|TRBD1|TRBV19|TRBJ2-7
TGTGCCAGTAGTATTTCATCAGGGGGCCCCTACGAGCAGTACTTC
CASSISSGGPYEQYF
>NA|NA|TRBV2|TRBJ2-1
TGTGCCAGCTGGGGGCTGTCCTCTACGAATGAGCAGTTCTTC
CASWGLSSTNEQFF
>NA|NA|TRBV29-1|TRBJ2-2
TGCAGCGTTACCCTGGGGGCGGGCACCGGGGAGCTGTTTTTT
CSVTLGAGTGELFF
>NA|TRBD1|TRBV19|TRBJ2-3
TGTGCCAGTAGTACCTCGACAGGGGTGCAGACAGATACGCAGTATTTT
CASSTSTGVQTDTQYF
>NA|NA|TRBV4-3|TRBJ2-3
TGCGCCAGCAGCCAAGGGACATCCACAGATACGCAGTATTTT
CASSQGTSTDTQYF